This entry features one T cell receptor beta chain sequence. Antigen unknown. Axillary draining lymph nodes of breast cancer patients supplied the node samples. TCRdb re-called the multiplex PCR reads through MiXCR, storing one row per CDR3 protein. The sample contains 150,000 to 200,000 distinct CDR3 sequences, around a third of which appear only once. The sample originates from a study of breast tumors, draining lymph nodes, adjacent tissues. Findings and caveats of the study: Tumor and nontumor repertoires were significantly more similar in luminal-like than in basal-like breast cancer.

Germline V CDR1 and CDR2: LGHDT, YNNKEL (reference sequence). Trimming cost V 5 bases and J 8 bases, with 12 bases left between them. The CDR3 runs to 12 residues. The chain links TRBV3-1 to TRBJ1-2; D is unresolved. This receptor was identified in a female donor with breast cancer. Some clones in this sample may be carry-over from other donors' samples. The source material was axillary lymph node tissue. CDR3 nucleotide sequence: TGTGCCAGCAGCTCGGCGAGCAGGGGCTACACCTTC. Translation gives CASSSASRGYTF.